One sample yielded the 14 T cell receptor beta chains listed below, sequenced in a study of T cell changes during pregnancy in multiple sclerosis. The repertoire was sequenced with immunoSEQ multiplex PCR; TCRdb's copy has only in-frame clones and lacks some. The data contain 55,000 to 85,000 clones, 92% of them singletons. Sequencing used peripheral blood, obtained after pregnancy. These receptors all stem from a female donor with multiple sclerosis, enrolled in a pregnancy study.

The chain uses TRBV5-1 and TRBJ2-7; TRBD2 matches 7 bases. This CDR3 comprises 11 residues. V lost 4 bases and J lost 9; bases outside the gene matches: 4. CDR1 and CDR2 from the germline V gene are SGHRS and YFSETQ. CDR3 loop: CASSGDYLQYF. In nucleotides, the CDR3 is TGCGCCAGCAGCGGGGACTACTTGCAGTACTTC.

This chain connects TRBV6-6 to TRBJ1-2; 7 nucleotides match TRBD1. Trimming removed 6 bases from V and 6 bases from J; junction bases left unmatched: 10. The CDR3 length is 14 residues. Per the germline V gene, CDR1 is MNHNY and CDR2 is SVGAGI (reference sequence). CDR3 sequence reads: CASSLGTERDGYTF. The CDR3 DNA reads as TGTGCCAGCAGCCTCGGGACAGAGAGAGATGGCTACACCTTC.

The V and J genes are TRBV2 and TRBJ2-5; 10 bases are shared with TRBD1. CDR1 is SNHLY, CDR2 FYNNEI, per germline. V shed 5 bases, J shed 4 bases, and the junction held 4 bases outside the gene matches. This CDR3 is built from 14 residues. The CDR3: CASSRDRGRETQYF. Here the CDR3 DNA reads TGTGCCAGCAGTCGTGACAGGGGGCGAGAGACCCAGTACTTC.

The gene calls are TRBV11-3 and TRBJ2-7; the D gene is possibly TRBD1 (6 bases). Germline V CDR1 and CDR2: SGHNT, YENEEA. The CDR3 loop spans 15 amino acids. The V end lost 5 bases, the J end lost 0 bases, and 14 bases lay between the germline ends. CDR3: CASSQGQKCSYEQYF. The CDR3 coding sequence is TGTGCCAGCAGCCAGGGGCAGAAATGCTCCTACGAGCAGTACTTC.

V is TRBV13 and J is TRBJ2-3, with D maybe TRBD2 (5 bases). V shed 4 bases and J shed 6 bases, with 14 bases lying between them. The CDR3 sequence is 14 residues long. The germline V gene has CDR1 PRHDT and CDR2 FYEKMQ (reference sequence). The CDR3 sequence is CASSSRTSSDTQYF. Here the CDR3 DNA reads TGTGCCAGCAGCTCCCGCACTAGTTCTGATACGCAGTATTTT.

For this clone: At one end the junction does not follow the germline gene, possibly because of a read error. CDR3 sequence (DNA): TGTGCCAGCAGCTTGGGGACTAGCGGGACGCTGTATTTT. Its protein is CASSLGTSGTLYF. The V call is TRBV7-9, the J call TRBJ2-3; the match to TRBD2 covers 13 bases. This CDR3 contains 13 residues. Per the germline V gene, CDR1 is SEHNR and CDR2 is FQNEAQ (reference sequence).

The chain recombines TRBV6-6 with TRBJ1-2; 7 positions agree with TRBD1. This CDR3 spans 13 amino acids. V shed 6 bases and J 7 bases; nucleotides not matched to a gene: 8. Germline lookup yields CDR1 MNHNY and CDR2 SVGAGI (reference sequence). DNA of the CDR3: TGTGCCAGCAGACGAAGGGGGCTCGGTGGCTACACCTTC. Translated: CASRRRGLGGYTF.

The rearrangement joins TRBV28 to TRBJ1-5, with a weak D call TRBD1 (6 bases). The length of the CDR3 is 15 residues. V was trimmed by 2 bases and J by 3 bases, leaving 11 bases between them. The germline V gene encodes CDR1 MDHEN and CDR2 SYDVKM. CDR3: CASSLGGAHNQPQHF. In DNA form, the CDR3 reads TGTGCCAGCAGTTTAGGGGGGGCCCACAATCAGCCCCAGCATTTT.

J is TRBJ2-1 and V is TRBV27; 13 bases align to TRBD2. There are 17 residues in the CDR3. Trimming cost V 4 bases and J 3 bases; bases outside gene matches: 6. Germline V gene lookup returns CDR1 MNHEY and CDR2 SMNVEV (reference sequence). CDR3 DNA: TGTGCCAGCAGTTCGGGACTAGCGGGATCGTTCTACAATGAGCAGTTCTTC. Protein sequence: CASSSGLAGSFYNEQFF.

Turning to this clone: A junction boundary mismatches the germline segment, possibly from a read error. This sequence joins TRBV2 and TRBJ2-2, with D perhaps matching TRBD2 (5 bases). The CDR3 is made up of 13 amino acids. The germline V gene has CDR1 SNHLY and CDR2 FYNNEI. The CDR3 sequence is CAGREDGAGELFF. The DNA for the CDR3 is TGTGCCGGCAGAGAAGACGGGGCCGGGGAGCTGTTTTTT. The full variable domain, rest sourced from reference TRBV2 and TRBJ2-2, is EPEVTQTPSHQVTQMGQEVILRCVPISNHLYFYWYRQILGQKVEFLVSFYNNEISEKSEIFDDQFSVERPDGSNFTLKIRSTKLEDSAMYFCAGREDGAGELFFGEGSRLTVL.

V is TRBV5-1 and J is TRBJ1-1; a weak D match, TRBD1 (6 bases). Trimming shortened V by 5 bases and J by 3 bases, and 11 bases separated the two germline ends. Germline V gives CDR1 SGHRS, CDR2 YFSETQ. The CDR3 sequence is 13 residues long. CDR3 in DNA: TGCGCCAGCAGAGGTGGACAGTACACTGAAGCTTTCTTT. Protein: CASRGGQYTEAFF. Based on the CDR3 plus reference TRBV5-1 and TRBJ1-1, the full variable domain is KAGVTQTPRYLIKTRGQQVTLSCSPISGHRSVSWYQQTPGQGLQFLFEYFSETQRNKGNFPGRFSGRQFSNSRSEMNVSTLELGDSALYLCASRGGQYTEAFFGQGTRLTVV.

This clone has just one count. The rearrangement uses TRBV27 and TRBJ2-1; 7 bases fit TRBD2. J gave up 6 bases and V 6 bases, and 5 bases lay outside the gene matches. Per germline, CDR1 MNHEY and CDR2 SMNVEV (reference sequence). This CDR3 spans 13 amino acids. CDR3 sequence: CASRLAGINEQFF. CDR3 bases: TGTGCCAGCAGGTTAGCGGGCATCAATGAGCAGTTCTTC.

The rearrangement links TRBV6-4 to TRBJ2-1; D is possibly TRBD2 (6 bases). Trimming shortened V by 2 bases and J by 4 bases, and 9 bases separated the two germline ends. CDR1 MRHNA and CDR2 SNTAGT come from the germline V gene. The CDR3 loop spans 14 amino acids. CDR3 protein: CASSDRAGYNEQFF. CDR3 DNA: TGTGCCAGCAGTGACCGGGCGGGGTACAATGAGCAGTTCTTC.

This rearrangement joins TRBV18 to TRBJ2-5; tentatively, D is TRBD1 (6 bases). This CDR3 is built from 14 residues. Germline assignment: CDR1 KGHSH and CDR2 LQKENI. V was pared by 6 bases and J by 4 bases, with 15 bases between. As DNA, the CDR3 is TGTGCCAGCTCGGCTACAGGGTTTGCAGAGACCCAGTACTTC. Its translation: CASSATGFAETQYF.